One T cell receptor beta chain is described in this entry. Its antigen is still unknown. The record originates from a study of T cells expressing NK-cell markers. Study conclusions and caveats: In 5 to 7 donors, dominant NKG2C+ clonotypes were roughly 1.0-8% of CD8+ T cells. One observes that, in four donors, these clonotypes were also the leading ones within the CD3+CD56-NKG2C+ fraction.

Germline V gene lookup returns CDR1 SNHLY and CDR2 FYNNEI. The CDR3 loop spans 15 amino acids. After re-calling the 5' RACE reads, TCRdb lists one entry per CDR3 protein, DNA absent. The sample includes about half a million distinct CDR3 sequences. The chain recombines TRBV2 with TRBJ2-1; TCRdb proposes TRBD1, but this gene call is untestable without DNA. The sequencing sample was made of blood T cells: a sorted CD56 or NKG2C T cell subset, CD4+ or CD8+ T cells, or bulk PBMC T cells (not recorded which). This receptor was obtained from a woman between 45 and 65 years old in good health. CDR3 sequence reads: CASSHGQGSYNEQFF.